A selection of T cell receptor beta chains follows, all from one sample in a study of blood T cell repertoires in COVID-19. Sequencing was performed with immunoSEQ multiplex PCR; in TCRdb, only in-frame clones are kept and a portion is missing. The data show about 270,000 clones, around 91% seen once. The sample taken for sequencing was PBMCs or T cells enriched from blood (not recorded which). The receptors were sampled from a woman aged 18-29 years who had recovered from COVID-19. The CDR3 runs from the conserved cysteine through the conserved F or W. The order of the fields is D gene, J gene, V gene, clone size, CDR3 protein, CDR3 DNA. D genes are given only for firm matches. Some rows have no size entry. The others give once, few or many, or a class for an expanded clone.

>TRBD1|TRBJ2-5|TRBV5-4|-
CASSPTRQGGLETQYF
TGTGCCAGCAGCCCTACAAGACAGGGGGGCCTTGAGACCCAGTACTTC
>-|TRBJ1-2|TRBV21-1|-
CASRHGTGNYGYTF
TGTGCCAGCAGACACGGGACAGGGAACTATGGCTACACCTTC
>-|TRBJ2-3|TRBV9|-
CASSGLDRTDTQYF
TGTGCCAGCAGCGGACTAGATCGCACAGATACGCAGTATTTT
>TRBD2|TRBJ2-1|TRBV5-1|-
CATRGGSYNEQFF
TGCGCCACCCGGGGGGGCTCCTACAATGAGCAGTTCTTC
>TRBD1|TRBJ2-3|TRBV19|-
CASSSRQGRSTDTQYF
TGTGCCAGTAGTAGTCGACAGGGCCGATCCACAGATACGCAGTATTTT
>TRBD2|TRBJ2-7|TRBV6-2/TRBV6-3|-
CASSYRRGSDEQYF
TGTGCCAGCAGTTACAGGCGGGGGTCCGACGAGCAGTACTTC
>TRBD1|TRBJ1-1|TRBV7-9|-
CASSRGQGTEAFF
TGTGCCAGCAGTCGGGGACAGGGCACTGAAGCTTTCTTT
>TRBD1|TRBJ1-5|TRBV28|-
CASSLGQGMDQPQHF
TGTGCCAGCAGTTTAGGACAGGGGATGGATCAGCCCCAGCATTTT
>-|TRBJ2-7|TRBV15|-
CATSRDAMNYEQYF
TGTGCCACCAGCAGAGATGCGATGAACTACGAGCAGTACTTC
>TRBD1|TRBJ1-2|TRBV5-1|-
CASSLTGTGAYGYTF
TGCGCCAGCAGCCTAACCGGGACAGGGGCCTATGGCTACACCTTC
>-|TRBJ2-7|TRBV9|-
CASSVDPGDGEQYF
TGTGCCAGCAGCGTAGACCCAGGGGATGGCGAGCAGTACTTC
>TRBD1|TRBJ1-1|TRBV25-1|-
CASTGTGELEAFF
TGTGCCAGCACTGGGACAGGGGAACTTGAAGCTTTCTTT
>TRBD1|TRBJ1-5|TRBV28|-
CASSSGTGGVQPQHF
TGTGCCAGCAGTTCCGGGACAGGGGGCGTGCAGCCCCAGCATTTT
>TRBD1|TRBJ2-7|TRBV15|-
CATSRAGSGTGGAEQYF
TGTGCCACCAGCAGAGCTGGGTCCGGGACAGGGGGCGCAGAGCAGTACTTC
>TRBD2|TRBJ2-3|TRBV7-6|-
CASCPLPSGSTDTQYF
TGTGCCAGCTGCCCCCTACCTAGCGGTAGCACAGATACGCAGTATTTT
>-|TRBJ1-1|TRBV18|-
CASSPRHTLNTEAFF
TGTGCCAGCTCACCGAGGCACACCTTGAACACTGAAGCTTTCTTT
>-|TRBJ1-1|TRBV7-9|-
CASSPVAETEAFF
TGTGCCAGCAGTCCCGTTGCGGAGACTGAAGCTTTCTTT
>TRBD1|TRBJ1-2|TRBV27|-
CASRPTGPYGYTF
TGTGCCAGCAGGCCGACAGGGCCCTATGGCTACACCTTC
>-|TRBJ2-7|TRBV27|-
CANSCGCDEQYF
TGTGCCAACTCTTGCGGGTGCGACGAGCAGTACTTC
>-|TRBJ1-4|TRBV12-5|-
CASGRTPTNEKLFF
TGTGCTAGTGGTCGGACACCAACTAATGAAAAACTGTTTTTT
>TRBD1|TRBJ1-1|TRBV2|-
CASQLYRTGQNTEAFF
TGTGCCAGCCAACTATATCGGACAGGGCAGAACACTGAAGCTTTCTTT
>-|TRBJ2-3|TRBV5-6|-
CASSFPRGASDTQYF
TGTGCCAGCAGCTTCCCCCGGGGGGCGTCAGATACGCAGTATTTT
>-|TRBJ2-1|TRBV11-3|-
CASSLFSGEDNEQFF
TGTGCCAGCAGCTTATTCAGCGGAGAAGACAATGAGCAGTTCTTC
>TRBD2|TRBJ2-5|TRBV19|-
CASSRSGEGETQYF
TGTGCCAGTAGTCGCAGCGGGGAGGGGGAGACCCAGTACTTC
>TRBD2|TRBJ2-7|TRBV19|-
CASSIEGPSGGSYEQYF
TGTGCCAGTAGTATAGAGGGTCCCAGCGGGGGGTCCTACGAGCAGTACTTC
>-|TRBJ1-2|TRBV3-1/TRBV3-2|-
CASSQDLTVYGYTF
TGTGCCAGCAGCCAAGATCTTACAGTCTATGGCTACACCTTC
>TRBD2|TRBJ2-3|TRBV6-5|once
CASSLRGEGTDTQYF
TGTGCCAGCAGCCTCCGGGGGGAAGGCACAGATACGCAGTATTTT
>-|TRBJ1-5|TRBV19|-
CASNTGSFTQPQHF
TGTGCCAGCAATACAGGGAGTTTCACTCAGCCCCAGCATTTT
>-|TRBJ1-3|TRBV12-5|-
CASGGGSGLSGNTIYF
TGTGCTAGTGGAGGCGGGAGCGGACTCTCTGGAAACACCATATATTTT
>TRBD1|TRBJ1-3|TRBV3-1/TRBV3-2|-
CASSQDLGQSLSGNTIYF
TGTGCCAGCAGCCAAGACTTGGGACAGTCCTTATCTGGAAACACCATATATTTT
>TRBD2|TRBJ2-5|TRBV6-6|-
CASSPRAGGRWQETQYF
TGTGCCAGCAGTCCGCGAGCGGGGGGGCGTTGGCAAGAGACCCAGTACTTC
>-|TRBJ2-1|TRBV6-1|-
CASSEAPGVYNEQFF
TGTGCCAGCAGTGAAGCGCCGGGGGTCTACAATGAGCAGTTCTTC
>TRBD1|TRBJ2-7|TRBV7-9|-
CASSGGPRTGREQYF
TGTGCCAGCAGCGGGGGACCCAGGACAGGGCGCGAGCAGTACTTC
>TRBD2|TRBJ2-1|TRBV5-1|-
CASSLETSGGYNEQFF
TGCGCCAGCAGCTTGGAAACTAGCGGGGGCTACAATGAGCAGTTCTTC
>TRBD1|TRBJ1-2|TRBV9|-
CASSVESRGLPGYTF
TGTGCCAGCAGCGTAGAGAGCAGGGGGCTACCTGGCTACACCTTC
>-|TRBJ1-1|TRBV29-1|-
CSVVPPRTGTEAFF
TGCAGCGTTGTTCCCCCCAGAACGGGCACTGAAGCTTTCTTT
>-|TRBJ1-2|TRBV7-9|-
CASSSVEDAYGYTF
TGTGCCAGCAGCTCCGTGGAGGACGCCTATGGCTACACCTTC
>-|TRBJ1-1|TRBV28|-
CASSLFAGDFNTEAFF
TGTGCCAGCAGTTTATTTGCTGGGGACTTTAACACTGAAGCTTTCTTT
>TRBD2|TRBJ2-1|TRBV3-1/TRBV3-2|once
CASSQDPGGEQFF
TGTGCCAGCAGCCAAGATCCGGGGGGTGAGCAGTTCTTC
>-|TRBJ1-1|TRBV5-4|-
CASSLGAPNTEAFF
TGTGCCAGCAGCTTGGGGGCCCCGAACACTGAAGCTTTCTTT